These 16 T cell receptor beta chains came from one sample sequenced in a study of cytomegalovirus exposure and HLA in healthy donors. TCRdb keeps only in-frame clones here, not all; method: immunoSEQ multiplex PCR. Of some 170,000 clones in the sample, around four fifths were seen once. Sequencing was performed on PBMCs. These receptors were obtained from a young man in good health and CMV-seropositive.

CDR3 loop: CASSGGLAGASYTDTQYF. CDR3 nucleotides: TGTGCCAGCAGCGGCGGACTAGCGGGGGCCTCCTACACAGATACGCAGTATTTT. The V call is TRBV9, the J call TRBJ2-3; 13 nucleotides agree with TRBD2. The ends lost 3 bases at V and 2 bases at J; junction bases unmatched: 9. CDR3 length: 18 amino acids. The germline CDR1 and CDR2 sequences are SGDLS and YYNGEE.

The chain has TRBV4-2 and TRBJ2-2; TRBD1 might be the D (7 bases). This CDR3 is 16 amino acids long. The V end was cut by 4 bases, the J end by 0 bases, with 12 bases between. Germline-derived CDR1 and CDR2 are LGHNA and YNFKEQ. For the CDR3, the DNA is TGTGCCAGCAGCCCCAGGGGGGTCGCGAACACCGGGGAGCTGTTTTTT. It yields the protein CASSPRGVANTGELFF.

V gene TRBV6-6 combines with J gene TRBJ1-4; TRBD1 matches at 7 bases. V was pared by 5 bases and J by 7 bases, with 13 bases of the junction left unmatched. This CDR3 has 16 amino acids. CDR1 and CDR2 from the germline V gene are MNHNY and SVGAGI (reference sequence). CDR3 nucleotides: TGTGCCAGCAGTCCCCGTAAGACAGGGTTTGGTGAAAAACTGTTTTTT. Its translation: CASSPRKTGFGEKLFF.

The rearrangement uses TRBV6-5 and TRBJ1-2; D remains ambiguous. Trimming pared 6 bases from V and 9 bases from J, leaving 14 bases between. CDR1 and CDR2 (germline): MNHEY, SVGAGI. CDR3 length: 12 residues. This CDR3 is CASRRPGLSYTF. CDR3 DNA: TGTGCCAGCAGGAGGCCCGGACTAAGCTACACCTTC.

The rearrangement joins TRBV12-5 to TRBJ1-5; tentative D call: TRBD1 (5 bases). The germline V gene has CDR1 LGHNT and CDR2 FRNRAP. The length of the CDR3 is 15 residues. With 6 bases removed from V and 2 bases from J, the gap between germline ends came to 14 bases. The CDR3 coding sequence is TGTGCTAGTGGACCCCCTGGGGGGGGCAATCAGCCCCAGCATTTT. This gives the protein CASGPPGGGNQPQHF.

The J gene is TRBJ2-3, the V gene TRBV7-2; TRBD2 agrees at 13 bases. The trim removed 4 bases at V and 2 bases at J, leaving 12 bases unmatched. The CDR3 sequence is 19 residues long. Germline CDR1 reads SGHTA; CDR2 reads FQGNSA. CDR3 amino acids: CASSSRTSGGGGDTDTQYF. The CDR3 DNA sequence: TGTGCCAGCAGCTCCAGGACTAGCGGGGGTGGAGGCGACACAGATACGCAGTATTTT.

The chain combines TRBV25-1 with TRBJ2-1; 9 bases map to TRBD1. Germline-derived CDR1 and CDR2 are MGHDK and SYGVNS. The junction had 9 bases not matched to a gene; V was cut back by 1 base and J by 8 bases. This CDR3 comprises 16 residues. CDR3 in amino acids: CASSESTGGAYHEQFF. CDR3 coding DNA: TGTGCCAGCAGTGAATCAACAGGGGGCGCGTACCATGAGCAGTTCTTC.

This rearrangement joins TRBV10-3 to TRBJ2-2, with TRBD1 identical over 7 bases. The CDR3 has 19 residues. Losses at the gene ends were 3 bases for V and 3 bases for J; bases not matched to a gene: 16. Germline loops: CDR1 ENHRY, CDR2 SYGVKD. The CDR3 DNA sequence: TGTGCCATCAGTGATATGGCAGCTAGGGACAGTCGGGACACCGGGGAGCTGTTTTTT. Translated: CAISDMAARDSRDTGELFF.

The chain joins TRBV6-1 to TRBJ2-3; 9 positions agree with TRBD1. The germline gives CDR1 MNHNS, CDR2 SASEGT. V was clipped by 5 bases and J by 5 bases; unmatched bases: 2. The CDR3 consists of 13 residues. The CDR3 region has the DNA TGTGCCAGCAGTTGGGACAGGGTAGATACGCAGTATTTT. It codes for CASSWDRVDTQYF.

The genes are TRBV11-2 and TRBJ2-3; TRBD2 might be the D (7 bases). CDR1 and CDR2 from the germline V gene are SGHAT and FQNNGV. CDR3 length equals 15 residues. V lost 5 bases to trimming and J lost 4 bases, with 16 bases between them. The CDR3: CASSPEGGLSDTQYF. In DNA, the CDR3 is TGTGCCAGCAGCCCCGAGGGGGGGCTGTCAGATACGCAGTATTTT.

The rearrangement joins TRBV5-1 to TRBJ1-5; D may be TRBD1 (5 bases). CDR1 and CDR2 (germline): SGHRS, YFSETQ. The CDR3 totals 15 residues. Trimming shortened V by 0 bases and J by 0 bases, and 7 bases separated the two germline ends. DNA of the CDR3: TGCGCCAGCAGCTTGGTAGGGGATAGCAATCAGCCCCAGCATTTT. Protein: CASSLVGDSNQPQHF.

This clone is a singleton in its sample. The chain recombines TRBV7-9 with TRBJ1-2; TRBD1 agrees at 7 bases. V lost 5 bases, J lost 4 bases, and 13 bases stayed unmatched. Germline assignment: CDR1 SEHNR and CDR2 FQNEAQ (reference sequence). CDR3 length: 16 residues. The CDR3 spells CASSREGGRGAYGYTF. The CDR3 region has the DNA TGTGCCAGCAGCCGGGAAGGGGGCAGAGGGGCCTATGGCTACACCTTC.

V usage is TRBV4-3 and J usage is TRBJ2-7; TRBD1 aligns across 7 bases. Germline CDR1 is LGHNA and CDR2 is YSLEER. This CDR3 is 15 amino acids long. V lost 0 bases and J lost 3; bases outside the gene matches: 5. The CDR3 DNA reads as TGCGCCAGCAGCCAAGACTTCGGGACAGTCTACGAGCAGTACTTC. Protein: CASSQDFGTVYEQYF.

The chain has TRBV5-4 and TRBJ1-6, with D possibly TRBD1 on 6 matching bases. There are 15 residues in the CDR3. The V end was cut by 1 base, the J end by 5 bases, with 10 bases between. Germline CDR1 SGHNT, CDR2 YYREEE (reference sequence). CDR3 sequence (DNA): TGTGCCAGCAGCTTGTTCAGGGGTGATAATTCACCCCTCCACTTT. Translated: CASSLFRGDNSPLHF.

This chain links TRBV4-2 with TRBJ1-6, with 7 bases fitting TRBD1. The germline V gene has CDR1 LGHNA and CDR2 YNFKEQ. J gave up 6 bases and V 0 bases, and 5 bases lay outside the gene matches. This CDR3 has 16 amino acids. The CDR3 region is CASSQEAGQSNSPLHF. The CDR3 DNA sequence: TGTGCCAGCAGCCAAGAGGCGGGACAGTCTAATTCACCCCTCCACTTT.

This clone was counted only a few times. J is TRBJ2-3 and V is TRBV7-9; 7 nucleotides agree with TRBD2. The CDR3 is 14 residues long. The trim removed 8 bases at V and 2 bases at J, leaving 7 bases unmatched. CDR1 is SEHNR, CDR2 FQNEAQ, per germline (reference sequence). Written as DNA, the CDR3 is TGTGCCAGCGTTCCGGCGGGGGACACAGATACGCAGTATTTT. It yields the protein CASVPAGDTDTQYF.